These T cell receptor beta chains were read from a single sample in a study of shared clonotypes between healthy human individuals. TCRdb's table, derived via immunoSEQ multiplex PCR, lists solely in-frame clones and lacks some. The table records some 1.5 million clones, 95% to 99% of them present only once. Sequenced material: naive CD4+ T cells sorted from blood. The source of these receptors is a man aged 25 to 40 in good health. Both conserved end residues are part of each CDR3. The D gene is left open where the match is weak. Only part of the rows carry a size: once, few, many, or a class if the clone is expanded.

>NA|TRBJ2-5|TRBV7-9|once
TGTGCCAGCAGTCTCCCGCCTGGCACACAAGAGACCCAGTACTTC
CASSLPPGTQETQYF
>NA|TRBJ1-5|TRBV7-2|NA
TGTGCCAGCAGCCTCGGGGGGGGGCGAGGCAATCAGCCCCAGCATTTT
CASSLGGGRGNQPQHF
>TRBD2|TRBJ2-5|TRBV2|NA
TGTGCCAGCAGTCTGGGACTAGGGGAAGAGACCCAGTACTTC
CASSLGLGEETQYF
>TRBD1|TRBJ1-5|TRBV7-2|NA
TGTGCCAGCAGCTCCCGACAGGGGGTCCAGCCCCAGCATTTT
CASSSRQGVQPQHF
>NA|TRBJ2-1|TRBV11-2|once
TGTGCCAGCAGCTTAGGGAGCGGACCCTACAATGAGCAGTTCTTC
CASSLGSGPYNEQFF
>NA|TRBJ1-5|TRBV9|once
TGTGCCAGCAGCGTAGACCAAGGGGCCCCCCTTAGCAATCAGCCCCAGCATTTT
CASSVDQGAPLSNQPQHF
>TRBD1|TRBJ2-1|TRBV27|NA
TGTGCCAGCTCCCGACAGGGGGCTGAGAATGAGCAGTTCTTC
CASSRQGAENEQFF
>TRBD1|TRBJ1-5|TRBV2|NA
TGTGCCAGCGGTCTGAGACAGGGGAATCAGCCCCAGCATTTT
CASGLRQGNQPQHF
>NA|TRBJ2-5|TRBV7-2|NA
TGTGCCAGCAGCTTAGCCAGTCGCGGGGGCGATCAAGAGACCCAGTACTTC
CASSLASRGGDQETQYF
>NA|TRBJ2-3|TRBV5-1|NA
TGCGCCAGCAGCCCACGGGACTCTCGCACAGATACGCAGTATTTT
CASSPRDSRTDTQYF
>NA|TRBJ1-1|TRBV18|once
TGTGCCAGCTCACCGTCAGGGGAAGCTATGAACACTGAAGCTTTCTTT
CASSPSGEAMNTEAFF
>NA|TRBJ1-4|TRBV27|once
TGTGCCAGCAGTTCGGACACGCGGAATGAAAAACTGTTTTTT
CASSSDTRNEKLFF
>NA|TRBJ2-3|TRBV29-1|NA
TGCAGCGCTGGGGGGACTAGCACAGATACGCAGTATTTT
CSAGGTSTDTQYF
>NA|TRBJ1-2|TRBV2|NA
TGTGCCAGCAGTGCGAGCGACAGATACTATGGCTACACCTTC
CASSASDRYYGYTF
>NA|TRBJ2-7|TRBV18|NA
TGTGCCAGCTCACTCGGACAGTTCTCGACCTACGAGCAGTACTTC
CASSLGQFSTYEQYF
>NA|TRBJ1-1|TRBV18|NA
TGTGCCAGCTCACCCAGGGCGAACACTGAAGCTTTCTTT
CASSPRANTEAFF
>NA|TRBJ2-1|TRBV9|NA
TGTGCCAGCAGCGTTAACAGAGACAATGAGCAGTTCTTC
CASSVNRDNEQFF
>NA|TRBJ2-1|TRBV10-3|NA
TGTGCCATCAGTGAGTCGACAACGGGGCAGCAGTTCTTC
CAISESTTGQQFF
>NA|TRBJ2-3|TRBV5-1|once
TGCGCCAGCATGGCGTATCCGAGGGTAAATACGCAGTATTTT
CASMAYPRVNTQYF
>TRBD1|TRBJ1-4|TRBV4-3|NA
TGCGCCAGCAGCCAAGATCCGGCAGGGGGCGTTTTAGACAAAAAACTGTTTTTT
CASSQDPAGGVLDKKLFF
>TRBD2|TRBJ2-1|TRBV5-1|once
TGCGCCAGCAGCCCCGAGGGCGGGAGGGCTTTGTACAATGAGCAGTTCTTC
CASSPEGGRALYNEQFF
>NA|TRBJ2-4|TRBV2|NA
TGTGCCAGCAGTGAAGAGGAAGACGGACTATTC
CASSEEEDGLF
>NA|TRBJ2-4|TRBV25-1|NA
TGTGCCAGCAGTGTGACGGGAGCCAAAAACATTCAGTACTTC
CASSVTGAKNIQYF
>NA|TRBJ1-2|TRBV9|NA
TGTGCCAGCAGCGTAGATGGGTTTGGCTACACCTTC
CASSVDGFGYTF
>NA|TRBJ2-5|TRBV15|NA
TGTGCCACCAGCTCTGACCTGGCCCAAGAGACCCAGTACTTC
CATSSDLAQETQYF
>NA|TRBJ1-2|TRBV6-5|once
TGTGCCAGCAGTTACTCGCTGGGTACTAACTATGGCTACACCTTC
CASSYSLGTNYGYTF
>TRBD2|TRBJ2-2|TRBV11-2|NA
TGTGCCAGCAGCTTAAGAACGGGAGGCGGGGAGCTGTTTTTT
CASSLRTGGGELFF
>TRBD2|TRBJ2-1|TRBV10-1|NA
TGCGCCAGCAGTGAGGGGGCTAGCGGGGGAAGTGAGCAGTTCTTC
CASSEGASGGSEQFF
>TRBD2|TRBJ2-1|TRBV9|NA
TGTGCCAGCAGCGGGGCTCTTGGACTAGCGAACAATGAGCAGTTCTTC
CASSGALGLANNEQFF
>NA|TRBJ2-2|TRBV19|NA
TGTGCCAGTAAGGGAGCAGCGGCCACCGGGGAGCTGTTTTTT
CASKGAAATGELFF
>TRBD1|TRBJ2-7|TRBV19|NA
TGTGCCAGTCAGGGACAGCCCTACGAGCAGTACTTC
CASQGQPYEQYF
>NA|TRBJ2-7|TRBV21-1|NA
TGTGCCAGCAGGAACAAAACCGGGACACTCTACGAGCAGTACTTC
CASRNKTGTLYEQYF
>TRBD1|TRBJ1-4|TRBV9|once
TGTGCCAGCAGCGTCCGGGGGGACAGCTATGAAAAACTGTTTTTT
CASSVRGDSYEKLFF
>TRBD2|TRBJ2-1|TRBV30|NA
TGTGCCTGGACCCGTCGGCTAGCGGGAAGCAATGAGCAGTTCTTC
CAWTRRLAGSNEQFF
>NA|TRBJ2-7|TRBV28|NA
TGTGCCAGCAGTTATGCAGGGCGGGCCTACGAGCAGTACTTC
CASSYAGRAYEQYF
>TRBD1|TRBJ2-3|TRBV18|once
TGTGCCAGCTCACCCGGGACAGGGGCTTCGGATACGCAGTATTTT
CASSPGTGASDTQYF
>TRBD2|TRBJ2-5|TRBV2|NA
TGTGCCATCCGTAGCTGGGAGGGCCAGGAGACCCAGTACTTC
CAIRSWEGQETQYF
>TRBD1|TRBJ1-1|TRBV2|NA
TGTGCCAGCAGACGACAGGGCCAACTATCGAACACTGAAGCTTTCTTT
CASRRQGQLSNTEAFF
>NA|TRBJ1-1|TRBV5-1|NA
TGCGCCAGCAGCCCCGTAGGAAGGGGAAACGAAGCTTTCTTT
CASSPVGRGNEAFF
>TRBD2|TRBJ2-1|TRBV7-8|NA
TGTGCCAGCAGCTTTACTGGGACTAGCGGGAGGGATAGGAGGTCCTACAATGAGCAGTTCTTC
CASSFTGTSGRDRRSYNEQFF
>NA|TRBJ2-5|TRBV14|few
TGTGCCAGCAGCCAAGTTGGGGAGACCCAGTACTTC
CASSQVGETQYF
>TRBD1|TRBJ1-2|TRBV6-1|once
TGTGCCAGCAGTGTCCGGGACAGGAGGAACTATGGCTACACCTTC
CASSVRDRRNYGYTF
>NA|TRBJ2-7|TRBV5-5|NA
TGTGCCAGCAGCTTTGAACTACTCTCCTACGAGCAGTACTTC
CASSFELLSYEQYF
>TRBD2|TRBJ2-7|TRBV7-2|NA
TGTGCCAGCAGCTACCCGGGACTAGCGGGCGACGAGCAGTACTTC
CASSYPGLAGDEQYF
>NA|TRBJ2-7|TRBV18|NA
TGTGCCAGCTCACCTGTGGACGAAGCCTACGAGCAGTACTTC
CASSPVDEAYEQYF
>NA|TRBJ2-7|TRBV5-1|NA
TGCGCCAGCAGCTTGGTAATCCGGCAGGAGGAGCAGTACTTC
CASSLVIRQEEQYF
>TRBD2|TRBJ2-1|TRBV18|NA
TGTGCCAGCTCACGAGATCGGGGGAGGGCAGGGAATGAGCAGTTCTTC
CASSRDRGRAGNEQFF
>NA|TRBJ2-3|TRBV13|NA
TGTGCCAGCAGCTTATCTCTTGGCCCAGATACGCAGTATTTT
CASSLSLGPDTQYF
>NA|TRBJ2-7|TRBV6-5|once
TGTGCCAGCAGCCCACTAGCAGGCGAGCAGTACTTC
CASSPLAGEQYF
>TRBD1|TRBJ1-5|TRBV19|once
TGTGCCACCGAGGGACAGGGAAGGCGTCAGCCCCAGCATTTT
CATEGQGRRQPQHF
>TRBD2|TRBJ2-5|TRBV30|NA
TGTGCCTGGAGTGTACATTTAGGGGGGGTTAGCGGGAGAAAGACAGAGACCCAGTACTTC
CAWSVHLGGVSGRKTETQYF
>NA|TRBJ1-1|TRBV2|NA
TGTGCCAGCAGCTATCAGGGTGGTACTGAAGCTTTCTTT
CASSYQGGTEAFF
>TRBD2|TRBJ2-1|TRBV9|NA
TGTGCCAGCAGCGTTCTGACTAGCGGATACAATGAGCAGTTCTTC
CASSVLTSGYNEQFF
>NA|TRBJ2-7|TRBV6-5|NA
TGTGCCAGCAGCCCCCTGGGGACAAAACCGTACTTC
CASSPLGTKPYF
>NA|TRBJ2-7|TRBV29-1|NA
TGCAGCGTTTCCTCAGGACAGAGATTCCTCTCCTACGAGCAGTACTTC
CSVSSGQRFLSYEQYF
>NA|TRBJ2-2|TRBV14|once
TGTGCCAGCAGGGCCCGACGGGAGACCGGGGAGCTGTTTTTT
CASRARRETGELFF
>NA|TRBJ2-1|TRBV16|NA
TGTGCCAGCAGCCAATATTTACAGGTGCCCTACAATGAGCAGTTCTTC
CASSQYLQVPYNEQFF
>NA|TRBJ2-1|TRBV28|NA
TGTGCCAGCAGTTTATTGGGGGGTGAGCAGTTCTTC
CASSLLGGEQFF
>NA|TRBJ2-1|TRBV18|NA
TGTGCCAGCTCACCACCGGCGGACAATGAGCAGTTCTTC
CASSPPADNEQFF
>NA|TRBJ2-7|TRBV2|NA
TGTGCCAGCAGGGCAGAGATCTACGAGCAGTACTTC
CASRAEIYEQYF